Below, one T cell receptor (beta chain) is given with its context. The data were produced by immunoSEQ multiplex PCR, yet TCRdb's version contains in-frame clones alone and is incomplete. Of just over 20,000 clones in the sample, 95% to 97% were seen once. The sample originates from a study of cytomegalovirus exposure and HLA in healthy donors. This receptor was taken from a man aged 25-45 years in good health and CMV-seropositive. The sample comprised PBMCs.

The CDR3 loop is CASRFSGSSSGANVLTF. Here the CDR3 DNA reads TGTGCCAGCAGATTTAGCGGTTCCAGCTCTGGGGCCAACGTCCTGACTTTC. This rearrangement joins TRBV2 to TRBJ2-6; D possibly corresponds to TRBD2 (6 bases). The germline V gene has CDR1 SNHLY and CDR2 FYNNEI. Trimming cost V 6 bases and J 0 bases, with 15 bases left between them. This CDR3 is 17 amino acids long.